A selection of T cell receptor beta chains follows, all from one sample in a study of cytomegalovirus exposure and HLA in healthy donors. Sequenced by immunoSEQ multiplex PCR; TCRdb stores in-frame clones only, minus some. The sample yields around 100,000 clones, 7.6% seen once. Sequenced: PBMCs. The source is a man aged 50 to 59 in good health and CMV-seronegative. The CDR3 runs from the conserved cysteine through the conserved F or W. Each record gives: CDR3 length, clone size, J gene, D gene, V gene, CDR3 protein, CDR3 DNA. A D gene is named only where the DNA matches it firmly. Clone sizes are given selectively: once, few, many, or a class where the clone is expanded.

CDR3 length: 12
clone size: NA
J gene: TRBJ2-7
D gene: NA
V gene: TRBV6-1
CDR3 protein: CASTPGAYEQYF
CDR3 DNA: TGTGCCAGCACCCCAGGGGCCTACGAGCAGTACTTC

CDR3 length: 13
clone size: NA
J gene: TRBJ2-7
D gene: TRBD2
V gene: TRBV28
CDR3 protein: CASNWGTSREQYF
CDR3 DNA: TGTGCCAGCAATTGGGGGACTAGCCGGGAGCAGTACTTC

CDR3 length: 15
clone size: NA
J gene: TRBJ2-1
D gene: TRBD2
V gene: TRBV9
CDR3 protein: CASSVGSGAYNEQFF
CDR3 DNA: TGTGCCAGCAGCGTTGGTAGCGGGGCCTACAATGAGCAGTTCTTC

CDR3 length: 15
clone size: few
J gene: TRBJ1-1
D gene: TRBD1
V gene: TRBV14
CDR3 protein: CASSQLGQGWTEAFF
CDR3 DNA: TGTGCCAGCAGCCAACTCGGACAGGGATGGACTGAAGCTTTCTTT

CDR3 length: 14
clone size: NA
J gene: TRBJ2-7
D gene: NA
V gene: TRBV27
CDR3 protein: CASSFGGPTYEQYF
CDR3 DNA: TGTGCCAGCAGTTTCGGGGGTCCGACCTACGAGCAGTACTTC

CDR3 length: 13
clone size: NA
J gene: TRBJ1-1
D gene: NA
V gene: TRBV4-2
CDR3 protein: CASSQDRGTEAFF
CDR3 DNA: TGTGCCAGCAGCCAAGACCGAGGGACTGAAGCTTTCTTT

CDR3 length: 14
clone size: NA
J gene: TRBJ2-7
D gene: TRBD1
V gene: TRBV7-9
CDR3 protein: CASSTGQGSYEQYF
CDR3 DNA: TGTGCCAGCAGCACAGGACAGGGGAGCTACGAGCAGTACTTC

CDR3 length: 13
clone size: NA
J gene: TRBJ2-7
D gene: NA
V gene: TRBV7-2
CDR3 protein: CASSIGTIYEQYF
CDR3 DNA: TGTGCCAGCAGCATCGGGACAATCTACGAGCAGTACTTC

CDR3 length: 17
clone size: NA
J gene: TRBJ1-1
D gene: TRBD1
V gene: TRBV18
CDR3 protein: CASSPPRTGGAHTEAFF
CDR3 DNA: TGTGCCAGCTCCCCCCCCCGGACAGGGGGCGCGCACACTGAAGCTTTCTTT

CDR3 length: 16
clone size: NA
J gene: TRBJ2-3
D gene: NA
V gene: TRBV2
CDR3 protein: CATTWERGSSTDTQYF
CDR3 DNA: TGTGCCACCACTTGGGAAAGGGGATCTAGCACAGATACGCAGTATTTT

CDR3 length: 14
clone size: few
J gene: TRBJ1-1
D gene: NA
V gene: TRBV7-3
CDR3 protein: CASSLGQMNTEAFF
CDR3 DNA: TGTGCCAGCAGCCTAGGACAGATGAACACTGAAGCTTTCTTT

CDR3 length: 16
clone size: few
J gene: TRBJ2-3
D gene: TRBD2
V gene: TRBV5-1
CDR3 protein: CASSLGLAGVADTQYF
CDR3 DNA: TGCGCCAGCAGCTTAGGACTAGCGGGAGTTGCAGATACGCAGTATTTT

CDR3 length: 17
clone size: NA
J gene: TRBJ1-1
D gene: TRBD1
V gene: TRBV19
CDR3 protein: CASSMSSGAGGRTEAFF
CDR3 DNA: TGTGCCAGTAGTATGTCATCTGGGGCAGGGGGCAGGACTGAAGCTTTCTTT

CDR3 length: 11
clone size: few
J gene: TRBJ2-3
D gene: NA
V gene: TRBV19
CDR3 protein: CASQNTDTQYF
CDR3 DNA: TGTGCCAGCCAAAACACAGATACGCAGTATTTT

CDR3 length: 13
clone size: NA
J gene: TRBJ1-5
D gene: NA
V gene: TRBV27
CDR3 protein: CASSSSRSQPQHF
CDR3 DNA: TGTGCCAGCAGTTCTTCCCGGAGTCAGCCCCAGCATTTT

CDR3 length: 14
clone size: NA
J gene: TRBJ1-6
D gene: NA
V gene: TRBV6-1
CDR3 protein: CASSDRQGNSPLHF
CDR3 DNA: TGTGCCAGCAGTGATCGGCAGGGGAATTCACCCCTCCACTTT

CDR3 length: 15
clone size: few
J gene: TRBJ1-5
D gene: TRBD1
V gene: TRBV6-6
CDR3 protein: CASSPGQGPTQPQHF
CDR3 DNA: TGTGCCAGCAGCCCGGGACAGGGACCAACTCAGCCCCAGCATTTT

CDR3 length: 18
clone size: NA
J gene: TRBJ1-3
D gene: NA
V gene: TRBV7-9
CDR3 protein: CASSLNWAPRASGNTIYF
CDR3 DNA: TGTGCCAGCAGCTTAAATTGGGCCCCCAGGGCCTCTGGAAACACCATATATTTT

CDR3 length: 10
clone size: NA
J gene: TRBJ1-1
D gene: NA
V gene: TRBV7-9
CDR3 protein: CASSLYEAFF
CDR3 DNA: TGTGCCAGCAGCTTATATGAAGCTTTCTTT

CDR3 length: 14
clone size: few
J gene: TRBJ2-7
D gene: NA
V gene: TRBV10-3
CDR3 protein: CAISESGRAYEQYF
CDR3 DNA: TGTGCCATCAGTGAGTCTGGCAGGGCCTACGAGCAGTACTTC

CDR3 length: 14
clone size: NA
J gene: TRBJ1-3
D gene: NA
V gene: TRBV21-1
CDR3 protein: CAKKGADSGNTIYF
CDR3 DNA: TGTGCCAAGAAGGGGGCAGACTCTGGAAACACCATATATTTT

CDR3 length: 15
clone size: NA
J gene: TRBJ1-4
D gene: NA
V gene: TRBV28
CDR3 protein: CASRPRTFGDEKLFF
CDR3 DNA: TGTGCCAGCAGACCCCGGACATTCGGAGACGAAAAACTGTTTTTT

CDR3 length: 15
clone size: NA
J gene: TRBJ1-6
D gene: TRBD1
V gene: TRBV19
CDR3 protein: CASSIAQGNNSPLHF
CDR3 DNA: TGTGCCAGTAGTATAGCACAGGGGAATAATTCACCCCTCCACTTT

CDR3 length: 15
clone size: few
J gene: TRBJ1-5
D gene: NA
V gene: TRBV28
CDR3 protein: CASSSEGGGNQPQHF
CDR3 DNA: TGTGCCAGCAGTTCCGAGGGGGGGGGCAATCAGCCCCAGCATTTT

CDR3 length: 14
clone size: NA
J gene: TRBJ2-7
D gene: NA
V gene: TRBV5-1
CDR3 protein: CASSFDTSSYEQYF
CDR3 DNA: TGCGCCAGCAGCTTTGACACGAGCTCCTACGAGCAGTACTTC

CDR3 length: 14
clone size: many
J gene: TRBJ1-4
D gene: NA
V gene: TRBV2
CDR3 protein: CASSEQGINEKLFF
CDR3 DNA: TGTGCCAGCAGTGAACAGGGGATTAATGAAAAACTGTTTTTT

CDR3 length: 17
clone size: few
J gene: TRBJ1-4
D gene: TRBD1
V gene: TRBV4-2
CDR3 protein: CASSTGQGTAGNEKLFF
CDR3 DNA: TGTGCCAGCAGCACCGGACAGGGGACGGCGGGGAATGAAAAACTGTTTTTT

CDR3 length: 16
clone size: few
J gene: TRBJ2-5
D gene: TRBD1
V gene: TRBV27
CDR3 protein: CASSFGDRGPSETQYF
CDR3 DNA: TGTGCCAGCAGTTTTGGGGACAGGGGGCCCTCGGAGACCCAGTACTTC

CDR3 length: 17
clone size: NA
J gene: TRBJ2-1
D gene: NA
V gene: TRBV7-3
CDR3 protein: CASSLVPGQSSYNEQFF
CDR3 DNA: TGTGCCAGCAGCTTAGTTCCAGGACAGTCCTCCTACAATGAGCAGTTCTTC

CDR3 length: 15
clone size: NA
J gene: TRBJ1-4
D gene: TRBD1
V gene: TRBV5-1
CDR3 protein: CASSPTGTTNEKLFF
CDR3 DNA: TGCGCCAGCAGCCCGACAGGGACAACTAATGAAAAACTGTTTTTT

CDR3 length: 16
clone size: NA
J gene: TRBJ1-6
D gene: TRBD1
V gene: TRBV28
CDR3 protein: CASSAFTGVGYSPLHF
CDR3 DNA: TGTGCCAGCAGTGCCTTTACAGGGGTCGGCTATTCACCCCTCCACTTT

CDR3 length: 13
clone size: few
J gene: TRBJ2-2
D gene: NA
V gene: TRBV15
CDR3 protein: CATSRDGLSTIGF
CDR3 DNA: TGTGCCACCAGCAGAGATGGATTGAGCACTATCGGTTTT

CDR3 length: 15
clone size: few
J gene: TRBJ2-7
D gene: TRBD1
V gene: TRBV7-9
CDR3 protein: CASSPTGTGFYEQYF
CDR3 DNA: TGTGCTAGCAGCCCAACCGGGACAGGGTTCTACGAGCAGTACTTC

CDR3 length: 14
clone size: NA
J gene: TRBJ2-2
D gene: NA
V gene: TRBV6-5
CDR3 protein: CASRPELFTGELFF
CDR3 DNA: TGTGCCAGCAGACCGGAACTATTCACCGGGGAGCTGTTTTTT

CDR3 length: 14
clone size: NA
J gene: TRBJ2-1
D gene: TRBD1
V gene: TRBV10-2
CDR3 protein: CARSDRGRVYEQFF
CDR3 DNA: TGCGCCAGGTCTGACAGGGGAAGAGTCTATGAGCAGTTCTTC

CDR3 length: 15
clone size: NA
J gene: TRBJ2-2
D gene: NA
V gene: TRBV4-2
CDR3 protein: CASSQDNIQAGELFF
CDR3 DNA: TGTGCCAGCAGCCAAGACAATATTCAGGCCGGGGAGCTGTTTTTT

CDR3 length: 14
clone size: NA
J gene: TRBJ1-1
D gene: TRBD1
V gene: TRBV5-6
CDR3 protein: CASSTRQGNTEAFF
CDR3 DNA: TGTGCCAGCAGCACAAGACAGGGTAACACTGAAGCTTTCTTT

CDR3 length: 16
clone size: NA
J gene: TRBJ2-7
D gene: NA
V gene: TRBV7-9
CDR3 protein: CASSLSLANKRYEQYF
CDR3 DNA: TGTGCCAGCAGCTTATCCCTCGCCAACAAGCGGTACGAGCAGTACTTC

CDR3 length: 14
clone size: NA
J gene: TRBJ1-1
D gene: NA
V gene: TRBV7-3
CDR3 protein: CASSHAARNTEAFF
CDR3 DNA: TGTGCCAGCAGCCACGCCGCGAGAAACACTGAAGCTTTCTTT

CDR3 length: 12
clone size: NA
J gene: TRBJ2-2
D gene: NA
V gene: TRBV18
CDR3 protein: CASSPSTGELFF
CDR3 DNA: TGTGCCAGCTCACCGAGCACCGGGGAGCTGTTTTTT

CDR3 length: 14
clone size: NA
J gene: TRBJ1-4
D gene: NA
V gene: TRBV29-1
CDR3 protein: CSAGDTATNEKLFF
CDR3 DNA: TGCAGCGCCGGGGACACCGCAACTAATGAAAAACTGTTTTTT

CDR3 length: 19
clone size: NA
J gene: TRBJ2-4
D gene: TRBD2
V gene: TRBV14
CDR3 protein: CASSREPLAGVLAKNIQYF
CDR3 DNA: TGTGCCAGCAGCCGAGAACCTCTAGCGGGGGTTTTAGCCAAAAACATTCAGTACTTC

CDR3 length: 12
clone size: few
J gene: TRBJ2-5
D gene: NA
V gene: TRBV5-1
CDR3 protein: CASSLAGETQYF
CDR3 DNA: TGCGCCAGCAGCTTGGCGGGGGAGACCCAGTACTTC

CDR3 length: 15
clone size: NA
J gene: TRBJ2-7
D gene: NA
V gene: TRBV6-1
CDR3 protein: CASTRDSEVPYEQYF
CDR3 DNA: TGTGCCAGCACAAGGGACTCCGAGGTCCCCTACGAGCAGTACTTC

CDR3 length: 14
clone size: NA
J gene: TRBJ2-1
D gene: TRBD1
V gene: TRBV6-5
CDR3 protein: CASRPGQGNNEQFF
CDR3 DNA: TGTGCCAGCAGGCCGGGACAGGGGAACAATGAGCAGTTCTTC

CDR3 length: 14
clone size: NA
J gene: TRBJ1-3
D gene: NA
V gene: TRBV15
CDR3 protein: CATSIRGWGNTIYF
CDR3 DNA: TGTGCCACCTCAATTCGGGGGTGGGGAAACACCATATATTTT

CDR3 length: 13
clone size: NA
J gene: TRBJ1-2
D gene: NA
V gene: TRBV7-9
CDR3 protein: CASSLGQARGYTF
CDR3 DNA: TGTGCCAGCAGCTTAGGGCAGGCCAGGGGCTACACCTTC

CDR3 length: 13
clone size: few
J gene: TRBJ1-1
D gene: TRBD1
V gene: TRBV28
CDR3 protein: CASRDRLNTEAFF
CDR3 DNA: TGTGCCAGCCGGGACAGGCTTAACACTGAAGCTTTCTTT

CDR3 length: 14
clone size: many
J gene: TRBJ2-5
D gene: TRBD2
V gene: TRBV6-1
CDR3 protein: CASSQGLVQETQYF
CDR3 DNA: TGTGCCAGCAGCCAAGGACTAGTCCAAGAGACCCAGTACTTC

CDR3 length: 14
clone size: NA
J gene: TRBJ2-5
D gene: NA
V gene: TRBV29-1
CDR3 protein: CSVEAPLGQETQYF
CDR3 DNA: TGCAGCGTTGAAGCGCCCCTAGGCCAAGAGACCCAGTACTTC

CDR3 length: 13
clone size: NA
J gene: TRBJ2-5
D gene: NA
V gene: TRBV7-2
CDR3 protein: CASSSDTQETQYF
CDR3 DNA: TGTGCCAGCAGCTCCGACACCCAAGAGACCCAGTACTTC